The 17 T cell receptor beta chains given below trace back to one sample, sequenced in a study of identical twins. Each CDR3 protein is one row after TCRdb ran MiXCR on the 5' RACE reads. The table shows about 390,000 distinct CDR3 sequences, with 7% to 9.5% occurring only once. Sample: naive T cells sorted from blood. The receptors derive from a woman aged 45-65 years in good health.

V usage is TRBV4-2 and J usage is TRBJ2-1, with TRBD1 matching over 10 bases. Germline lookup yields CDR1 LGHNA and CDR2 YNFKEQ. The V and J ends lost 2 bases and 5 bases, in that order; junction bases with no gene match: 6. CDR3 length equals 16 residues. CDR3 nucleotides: TGTGCCAGCAGCCAAACCGGGGACAGGGGCCACAATGAGCAGTTCTTC. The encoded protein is CASSQTGDRGHNEQFF.

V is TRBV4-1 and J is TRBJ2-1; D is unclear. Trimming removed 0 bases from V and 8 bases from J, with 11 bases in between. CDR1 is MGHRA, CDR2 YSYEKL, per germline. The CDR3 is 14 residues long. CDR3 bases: TGCGCCAGCAGCCAAGAGACCCAGCAGGATGAGCAGTTCTTC. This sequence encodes CASSQETQQDEQFF.

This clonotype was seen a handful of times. The CDR3 DNA sequence: TGTGCCAGCACTCCCCGGTTGGAGGGATTTTACACTGAAGCTTTCTTT. This encodes CASTPRLEGFYTEAFF. This chain links TRBV6-1 with TRBJ1-1; D gene ambiguous. Germline V gene data show CDR1 as MNHNS and CDR2 as SASEGT. This CDR3 contains 16 residues. V dropped 7 bases and J dropped 3 bases, with 21 bases sitting between them.

The CDR3 reads CASSLLGGRMNEQFF. Here the CDR3 DNA reads TGCGCCAGCAGCTTGCTTGGCGGGAGAATGAATGAGCAGTTCTTC. The J gene is TRBJ2-1, the V gene TRBV5-1, with 7 positions matching TRBD2. CDR1 and CDR2 from the germline V gene are SGHRS and YFSETQ. This CDR3 is 15 amino acids long. With 1 base clipped from V and 7 bases from J, the junction kept 8 bases outside the gene matches.

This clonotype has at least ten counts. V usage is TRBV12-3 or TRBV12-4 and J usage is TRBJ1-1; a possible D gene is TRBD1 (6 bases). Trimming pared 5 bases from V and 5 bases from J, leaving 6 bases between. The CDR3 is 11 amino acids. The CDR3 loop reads CASSRGTEAFF. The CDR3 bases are TGTGCCAGCAGTAGGGGGACTGAAGCTTTCTTT.

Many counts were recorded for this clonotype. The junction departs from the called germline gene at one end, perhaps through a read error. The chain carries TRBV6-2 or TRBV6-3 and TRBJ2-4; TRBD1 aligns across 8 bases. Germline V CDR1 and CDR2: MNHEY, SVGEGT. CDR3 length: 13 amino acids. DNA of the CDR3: TGTGCCAGCAGTTCTCGACAGGGGTCGGTTTTGAACTTC. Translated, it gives CASSSRQGSVLNF.

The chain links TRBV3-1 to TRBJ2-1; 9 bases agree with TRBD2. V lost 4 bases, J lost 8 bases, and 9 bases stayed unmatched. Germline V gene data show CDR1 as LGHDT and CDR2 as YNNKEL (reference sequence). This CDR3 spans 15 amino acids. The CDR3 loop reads CASSPSSGTSYEQFF. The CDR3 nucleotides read TGTGCCAGCAGCCCATCGTCGGGGACTAGCTATGAGCAGTTCTTC.

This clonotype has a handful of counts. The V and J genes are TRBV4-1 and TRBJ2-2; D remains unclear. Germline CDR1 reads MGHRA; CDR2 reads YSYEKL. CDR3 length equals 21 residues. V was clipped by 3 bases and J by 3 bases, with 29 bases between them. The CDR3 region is CASSHRTSGDTPRKDTGELFF. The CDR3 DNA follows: TGCGCCAGCAGCCACCGAACTTCCGGAGACACCCCGCGGAAGGACACCGGGGAGCTGTTTTTT.

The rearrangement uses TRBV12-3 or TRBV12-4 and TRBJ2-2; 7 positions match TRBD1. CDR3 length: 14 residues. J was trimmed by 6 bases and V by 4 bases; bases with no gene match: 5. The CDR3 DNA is TGTGCCAGCAGTTCGGACAGGAGCCCCGGGGAGCTGTTTTTT. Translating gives CASSSDRSPGELFF.

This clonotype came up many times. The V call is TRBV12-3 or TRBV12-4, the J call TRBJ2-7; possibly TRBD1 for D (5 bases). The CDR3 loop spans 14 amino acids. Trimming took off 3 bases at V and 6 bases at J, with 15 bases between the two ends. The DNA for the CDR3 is TGTGCCAGCAGTTTTTCGGCTCAGGGCGCCGAGCAGTACTTC. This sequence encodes CASSFSAQGAEQYF.

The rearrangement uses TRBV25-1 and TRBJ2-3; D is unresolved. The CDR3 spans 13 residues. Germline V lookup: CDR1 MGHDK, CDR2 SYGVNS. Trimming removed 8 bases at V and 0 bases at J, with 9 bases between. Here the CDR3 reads CASVPVSTDTQYF. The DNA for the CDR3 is TGTGCCAGCGTACCGGTTAGCACAGATACGCAGTATTTT.

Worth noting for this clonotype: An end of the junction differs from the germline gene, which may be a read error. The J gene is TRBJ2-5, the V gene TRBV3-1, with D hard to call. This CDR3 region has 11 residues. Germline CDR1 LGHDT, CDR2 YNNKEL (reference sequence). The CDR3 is CASRRQETLYF. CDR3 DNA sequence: TGTGCCAGCAGGCGCCAAGAGACCCTGTACTTC.

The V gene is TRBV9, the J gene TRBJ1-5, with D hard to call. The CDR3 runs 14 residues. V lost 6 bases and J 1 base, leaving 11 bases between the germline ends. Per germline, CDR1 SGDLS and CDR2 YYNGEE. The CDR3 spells CASNTGPSNQPQHF. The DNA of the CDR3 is TGTGCCAGCAACACGGGTCCCAGCAATCAGCCCCAGCATTTT. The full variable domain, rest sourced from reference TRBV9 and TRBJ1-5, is DSGVTQTPKHLITATGQRVTLRCSPRSGDLSVYWYQQSLDQGLQFLIQYYNGEERAKGNILERFSAQQFPDLHSELNLSSLELGDSALYFCASNTGPSNQPQHFGDGTRLSIL.

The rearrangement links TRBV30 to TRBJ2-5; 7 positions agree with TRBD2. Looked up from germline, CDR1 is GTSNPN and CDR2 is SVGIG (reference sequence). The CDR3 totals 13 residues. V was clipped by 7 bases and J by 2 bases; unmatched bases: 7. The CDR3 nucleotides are TGTGCCTATGCCCTGGGGGGGCAAGAGACCCAGTACTTC. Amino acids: CAYALGGQETQYF.

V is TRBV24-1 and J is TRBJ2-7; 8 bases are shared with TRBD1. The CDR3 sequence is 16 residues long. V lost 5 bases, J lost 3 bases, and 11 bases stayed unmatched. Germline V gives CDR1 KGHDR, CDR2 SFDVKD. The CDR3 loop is CATSGEGDRGIYEQYF. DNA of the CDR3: TGTGCCACCAGTGGGGAAGGAGACAGGGGTATCTACGAGCAGTACTTC.

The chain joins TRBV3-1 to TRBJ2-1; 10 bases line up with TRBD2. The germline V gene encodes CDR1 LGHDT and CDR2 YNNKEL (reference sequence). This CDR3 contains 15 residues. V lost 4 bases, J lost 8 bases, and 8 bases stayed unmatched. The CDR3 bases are TGTGCCAGCAGCCTAGCTAGCGGGAGTCGGGATGAGCAGTTCTTC. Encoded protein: CASSLASGSRDEQFF.

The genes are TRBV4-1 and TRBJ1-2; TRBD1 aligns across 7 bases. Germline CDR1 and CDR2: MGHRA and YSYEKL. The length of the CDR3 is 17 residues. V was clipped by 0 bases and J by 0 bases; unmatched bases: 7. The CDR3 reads CASSQDIGGLANYGYTF. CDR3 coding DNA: TGCGCCAGCAGCCAAGATATAGGGGGCCTAGCTAACTATGGCTACACCTTC.